This T cell receptor beta chain was recovered during a study of blood T cell repertoires in COVID-19. Study summary: Acute and convalescent COVID-19 samples came from the United States, Italy and Spain. PBMCs, B-cell-depleted T cells, or T cells were the source of the cDNA or gDNA that made up the material.

This clone was recorded a few times. Trimming took off 2 bases at V and 7 bases at J, with 12 bases between the two ends. There are 13 residues in the CDR3. Germline values: CDR1 GTSNPN, CDR2 SVGIG (reference sequence). Original data processing: From reference gene primer amplification, estimates of nucleated cell counts were derived. Produced via immunoSEQ multiplex PCR; TCRdb's table is partial and in-frame only. V, J and clone size are taken as reported in that table, and D and trimming were inferred from the DNA itself. The sample shows some 150,000 clones, about 80% of them seen only once. Sequences were obtained from peripheral blood. The chain uses TRBV30 and TRBJ1-5; the D is unclear. This sequence originates from a human donor with acute or convalescent COVID-19. The donor label of this sample is uncertain. The CDR3 DNA follows: TGTGCCTGGAGTAGGAGGAACGGACAGCCCCAGCATTTT. The encoded protein is CAWSRRNGQPQHF.